Below are 11 T cell receptor beta chains sequenced from a single sample in a study of blood T cell repertoires in COVID-19. Libraries were prepared by immunoSEQ multiplex PCR; TCRdb keeps only in-frame clonotypes and omits some of them. The table shows fewer than 130,000 clones, with more than 75% occurring only once. Sequenced: peripheral blood. The receptors originated from a woman aged 50 to 60 with acute or convalescent COVID-19.

V usage is TRBV19 and J usage is TRBJ1-2; weak D call: TRBD1 (5 bases). The CDR3 has 15 residues. Between the trimmed V and J ends, which lost 3 bases and 4 bases, there was a span of 15 bases. Germline V gene lookup returns CDR1 LNHDA and CDR2 SQIVND (reference sequence). The chain's CDR3 is CASSMGQGKFYGYTF. CDR3 in DNA: TGTGCCAGTAGTATGGGTCAGGGAAAGTTCTATGGCTACACCTTC.

The chain employs TRBV14 and TRBJ1-1, with D possibly matching TRBD1 (6 bases). Between the trimmed V and J ends, which lost 1 base and 5 bases, there was a span of 14 bases. The CDR3 has 15 amino acids. Per germline, CDR1 SGHDN and CDR2 FVKESK. The CDR3 region has the DNA TGTGCCAGCAGCCAAGTCCGGGGAGGGGGAACTGAAGCTTTCTTT. As protein: CASSQVRGGGTEAFF.

The chain combines TRBV14 with TRBJ1-2; TRBD1 is a possible D gene (5 bases). Between the trimmed V and J ends, which lost 1 base and 7 bases, there was a span of 10 bases. There are 13 residues in the CDR3. The germline CDR1 and CDR2 sequences are SGHDN and FVKESK. DNA of the CDR3: TGTGCCAGCAGCCAAGTGTACGGGGGTGGCTACACCTTC. This encodes CASSQVYGGGYTF.

This clone was seen only a few times. The chain links TRBV7-8 to TRBJ1-6; 9 bases map to TRBD1. The V gene end was trimmed by 4 bases and the J gene end by 6 bases; junction bases not matched to a gene: 4. The CDR3 consists of 15 residues. The germline CDR1 and CDR2 sequences are SGHVS and FQNEAQ. CDR3 bases: TGTGCCAGCAGCTCCGGGACAGGGCTTAATTCACCCCTCCACTTT. Amino acids: CASSSGTGLNSPLHF.

The chain carries TRBV3-1 (or the pseudogene TRBV3-2) and TRBJ2-1; tentatively, D is TRBD2 (5 bases). Between the trimmed V and J ends, which lost 2 bases and 4 bases, there was a span of 12 bases. Germline loops: CDR1 LGHDT, CDR2 YNNKEL (reference sequence). This CDR3 region has 15 residues. The CDR3 nucleotides are TGTGCCAGCAGCCAAAATAGCGAGACATACAATGAGCAGTTCTTC. It is translated as CASSQNSETYNEQFF.

The chain employs TRBV18 and TRBJ2-1; perhaps TRBD2 as D (5 bases). Germline loops: CDR1 KGHSH, CDR2 LQKENI. Trimming stripped 3 bases from V and 5 bases from J, with 17 bases between. The CDR3 spans 16 residues. CDR3 in amino acids: CASSPRSGVSNNEQFF. CDR3 sequence (DNA): TGTGCCAGCTCACCGAGAAGCGGAGTAAGCAACAATGAGCAGTTCTTC.

The chain links TRBV3-1 (or the pseudogene TRBV3-2) to TRBJ2-1, with D hard to call. The germline CDR1 and CDR2 sequences are LGHDT and YNNKEL (reference sequence). The germline V and J ends were trimmed by 3 bases and 6 bases, with 6 bases remaining between them. This CDR3 comprises 12 residues. CDR3 residues: CASSHNSNEQFF. The CDR3 DNA reads as TGTGCCAGCAGCCACAACTCCAATGAGCAGTTCTTC.

J is TRBJ1-5 and V is TRBV11-2; unclear D gene. V was trimmed by 3 bases and J by 0 bases, leaving 12 bases between them. This CDR3 contains 16 residues. Germline-derived CDR1 and CDR2 are SGHAT and FQNNGV. In DNA form, the CDR3 reads TGTGCCAGCAGCTTCGGCGGAGGATATAGCAATCAGCCCCAGCATTTT. This sequence encodes CASSFGGGYSNQPQHF.

The V call is TRBV28, the J call TRBJ2-1; 9 bases match TRBD2. J lost 9 bases, V lost 5 bases, and 2 bases had no gene match. The germline gives CDR1 MDHEN, CDR2 SYDVKM. The CDR3 consists of 12 residues. Written as DNA, the CDR3 is TGTGCCAGCAGTGGACTAGCGCGTGAGCAGTTCTTC. This encodes CASSGLAREQFF.

The J gene is TRBJ2-3, the V gene TRBV5-5, with 7 positions matching TRBD2. The CDR3 contains 16 residues. Trimming took 4 bases from V and 5 from J; bases not matched to a gene: 13. Germline loops: CDR1 SGHKS, CDR2 YYEKEE (reference sequence). The CDR3 here is CASSGGGGMYEDTQYF. The DNA for the CDR3 is TGTGCCAGCAGCGGCGGGGGTGGCATGTACGAAGATACGCAGTATTTT.

This sequence joins TRBV14 and TRBJ1-4, with D uncertain. Germline-derived CDR1 and CDR2 are SGHDN and FVKESK. The germline V and J ends were trimmed by 1 base and 2 bases, with 8 bases remaining between them. The CDR3 runs to 15 residues. In DNA, the CDR3 is TGTGCCAGCAGCCAAGTGGTGCAGACTAATGAAAAACTGTTTTTT. This sequence encodes CASSQVVQTNEKLFF.